The clone carrying this T cell receptor (beta chain) has a count of ten or more. This entry comes from a study of read filtering for tumor transcriptome and immune sequencing. From 300 to 450 ng of RNA, a library with molecular barcoded alpha/delta and beta/gamma adaptors was made. TCRdb reprocessed the reads via MiXCR and lists one record per CDR3 protein. The sample gives 35,000 to 40,000 distinct CDR3 sequences, roughly 15% of which show up once; about 38% is in the top ten. The clonotype originates from a donor older than 35 with multiple myeloma. Material for sequencing was a population of CD138-negative cells sorted from bone marrow.

CDR3 DNA sequence: TGTGCCAGCAGTTACTCTAGCAGCGGCGCGAACACCGGGGAGCTGTTTTTT. This gives the protein CASSYSSSGANTGELFF. The rearrangement uses TRBV6-5 and TRBJ2-2; a possible D gene is TRBD2 (5 bases). The CDR3 totals 17 residues. The V gene lost 0 bases and the J gene lost 0 bases, with 11 bases spanning the gap. CDR1 is MNHEY, CDR2 SVGAGI, per germline.